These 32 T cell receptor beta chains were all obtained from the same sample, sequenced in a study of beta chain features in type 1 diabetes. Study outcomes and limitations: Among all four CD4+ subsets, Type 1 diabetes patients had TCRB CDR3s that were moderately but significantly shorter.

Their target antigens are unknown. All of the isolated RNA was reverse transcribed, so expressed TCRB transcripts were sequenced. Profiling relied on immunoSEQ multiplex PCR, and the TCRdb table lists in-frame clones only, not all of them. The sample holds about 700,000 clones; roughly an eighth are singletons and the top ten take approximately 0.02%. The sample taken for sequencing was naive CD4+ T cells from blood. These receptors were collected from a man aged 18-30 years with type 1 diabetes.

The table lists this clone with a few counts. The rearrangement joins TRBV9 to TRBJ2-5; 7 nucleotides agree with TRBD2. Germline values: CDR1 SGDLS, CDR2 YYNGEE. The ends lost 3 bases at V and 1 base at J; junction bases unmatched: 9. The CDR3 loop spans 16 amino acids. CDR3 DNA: TGTGCCAGCAGCGAGGGGAGCGGGGCACTCCAAGAGACCCAGTACTTC. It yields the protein CASSEGSGALQETQYF.

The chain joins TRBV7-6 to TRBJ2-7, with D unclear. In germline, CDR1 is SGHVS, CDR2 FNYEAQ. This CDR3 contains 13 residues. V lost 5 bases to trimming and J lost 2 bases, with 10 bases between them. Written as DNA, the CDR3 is TGTGCCAGCAGCACAGAACCTACCTACGAGCAGTACTTC. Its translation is CASSTEPTYEQYF.

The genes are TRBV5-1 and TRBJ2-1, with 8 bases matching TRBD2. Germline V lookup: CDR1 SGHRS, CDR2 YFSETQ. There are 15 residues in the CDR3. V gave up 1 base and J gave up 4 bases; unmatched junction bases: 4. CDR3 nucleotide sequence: TGCGCCAGCAGCTTGCGGGGGGGCGAATACAATGAGCAGTTCTTC. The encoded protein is CASSLRGGEYNEQFF.

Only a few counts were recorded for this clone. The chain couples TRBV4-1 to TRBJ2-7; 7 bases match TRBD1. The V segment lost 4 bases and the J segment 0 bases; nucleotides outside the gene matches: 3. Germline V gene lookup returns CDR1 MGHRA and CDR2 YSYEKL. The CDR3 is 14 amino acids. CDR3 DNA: TGCGCCAGCAGCCGGACAGGAAGCTCCTACGAGCAGTACTTC. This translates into CASSRTGSSYEQYF.

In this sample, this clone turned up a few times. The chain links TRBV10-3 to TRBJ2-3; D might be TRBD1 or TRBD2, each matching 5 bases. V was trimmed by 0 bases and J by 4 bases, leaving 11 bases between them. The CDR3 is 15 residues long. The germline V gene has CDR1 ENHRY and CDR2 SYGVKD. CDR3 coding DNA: TGTGCCATCAGTGAGTCGGGTGGGGGTGCAGATACGCAGTATTTT. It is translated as CAISESGGGADTQYF.

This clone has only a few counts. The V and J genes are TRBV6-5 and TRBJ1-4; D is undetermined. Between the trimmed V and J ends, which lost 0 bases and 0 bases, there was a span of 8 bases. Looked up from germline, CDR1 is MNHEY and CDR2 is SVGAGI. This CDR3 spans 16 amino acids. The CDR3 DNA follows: TGTGCCAGCAGTTACTCGGGGAGAACAACTAATGAAAAACTGTTTTTT. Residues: CASSYSGRTTNEKLFF.

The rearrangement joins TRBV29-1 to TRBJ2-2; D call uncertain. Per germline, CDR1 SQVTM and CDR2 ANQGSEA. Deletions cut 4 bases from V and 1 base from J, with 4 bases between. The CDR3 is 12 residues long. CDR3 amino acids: CSVAENTGELFF. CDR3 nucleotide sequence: TGCAGCGTTGCCGAGAACACCGGGGAGCTGTTTTTT.

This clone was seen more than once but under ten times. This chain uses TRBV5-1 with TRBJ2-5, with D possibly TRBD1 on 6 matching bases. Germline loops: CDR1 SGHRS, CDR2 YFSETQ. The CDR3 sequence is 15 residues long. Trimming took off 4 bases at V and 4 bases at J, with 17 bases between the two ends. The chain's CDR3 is CASSTILQGGETQYF. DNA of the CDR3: TGCGCCAGCAGCACGATACTACAGGGTGGAGAGACCCAGTACTTC.

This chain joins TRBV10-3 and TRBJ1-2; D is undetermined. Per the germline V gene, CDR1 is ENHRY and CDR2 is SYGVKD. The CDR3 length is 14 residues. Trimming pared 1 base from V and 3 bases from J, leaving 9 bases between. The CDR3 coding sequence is TGTGCCATCAGTGAGTTAGCAGCGGACTATGGCTACACCTTC. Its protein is CAISELAADYGYTF.

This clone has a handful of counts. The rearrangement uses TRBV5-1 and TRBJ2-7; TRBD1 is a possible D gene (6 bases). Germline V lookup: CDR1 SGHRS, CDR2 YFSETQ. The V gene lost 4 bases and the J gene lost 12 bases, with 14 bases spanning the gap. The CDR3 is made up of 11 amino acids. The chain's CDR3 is CASSTGDILYF. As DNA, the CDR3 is TGCGCCAGCAGCACCGGGGACATCCTGTACTTC.

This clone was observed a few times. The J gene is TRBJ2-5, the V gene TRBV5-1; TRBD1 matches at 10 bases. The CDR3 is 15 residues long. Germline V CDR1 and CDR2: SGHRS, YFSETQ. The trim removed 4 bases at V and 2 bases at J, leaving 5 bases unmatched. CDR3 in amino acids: CASSTRTGGQETQYF. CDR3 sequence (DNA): TGCGCCAGCAGCACGAGGACAGGGGGTCAAGAGACCCAGTACTTC.

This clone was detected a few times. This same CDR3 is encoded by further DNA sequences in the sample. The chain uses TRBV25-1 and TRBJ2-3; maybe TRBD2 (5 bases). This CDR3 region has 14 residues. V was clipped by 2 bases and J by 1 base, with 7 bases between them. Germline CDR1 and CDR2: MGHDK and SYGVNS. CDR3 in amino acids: CASSEEGGTDTQYF. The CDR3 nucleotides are TGTGCCAGCAGTGAAGAGGGTGGCACAGATACGCAGTATTTT.

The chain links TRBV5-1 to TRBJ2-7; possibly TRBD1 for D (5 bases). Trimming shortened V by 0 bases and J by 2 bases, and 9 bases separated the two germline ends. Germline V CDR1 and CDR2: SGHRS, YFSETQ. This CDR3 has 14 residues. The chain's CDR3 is CASSLGQPTYEQYF. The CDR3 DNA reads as TGCGCCAGCAGCTTGGGACAGCCGACCTACGAGCAGTACTTC.

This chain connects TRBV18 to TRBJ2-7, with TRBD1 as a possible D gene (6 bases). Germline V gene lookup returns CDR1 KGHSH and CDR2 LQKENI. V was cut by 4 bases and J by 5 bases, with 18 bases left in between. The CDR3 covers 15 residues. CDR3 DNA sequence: TGTGCCAGCTCACTAGGGGACGGACAGCGTGACGAGCAGTACTTC. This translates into CASSLGDGQRDEQYF.

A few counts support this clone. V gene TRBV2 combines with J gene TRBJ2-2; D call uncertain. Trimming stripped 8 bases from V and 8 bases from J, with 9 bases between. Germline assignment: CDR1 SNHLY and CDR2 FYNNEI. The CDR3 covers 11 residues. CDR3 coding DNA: TGTGCCAGCGGCTTGGGGGGGGAGCTGTTTTTT. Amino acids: CASGLGGELFF.

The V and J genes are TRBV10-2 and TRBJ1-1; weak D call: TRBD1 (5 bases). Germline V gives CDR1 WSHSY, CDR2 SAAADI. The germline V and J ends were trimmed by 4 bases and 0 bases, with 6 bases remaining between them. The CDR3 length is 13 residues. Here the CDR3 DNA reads TGCGCCAGCAGTGGACAGCTGAACACTGAAGCTTTCTTT. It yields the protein CASSGQLNTEAFF.

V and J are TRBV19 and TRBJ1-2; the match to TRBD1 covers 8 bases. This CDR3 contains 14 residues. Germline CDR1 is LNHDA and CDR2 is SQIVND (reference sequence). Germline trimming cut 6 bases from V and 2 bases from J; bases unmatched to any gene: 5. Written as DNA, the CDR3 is TGTGCCAGTAGAGGGACAGGAGGCAACTATGGCTACACCTTC. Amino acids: CASRGTGGNYGYTF.

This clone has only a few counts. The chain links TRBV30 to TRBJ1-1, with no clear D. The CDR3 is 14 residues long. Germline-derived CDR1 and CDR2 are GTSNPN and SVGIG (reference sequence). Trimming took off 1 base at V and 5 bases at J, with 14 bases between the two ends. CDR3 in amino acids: CAWSEEGGWTEAFF. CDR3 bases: TGTGCCTGGAGTGAAGAGGGAGGGTGGACTGAAGCTTTCTTT.

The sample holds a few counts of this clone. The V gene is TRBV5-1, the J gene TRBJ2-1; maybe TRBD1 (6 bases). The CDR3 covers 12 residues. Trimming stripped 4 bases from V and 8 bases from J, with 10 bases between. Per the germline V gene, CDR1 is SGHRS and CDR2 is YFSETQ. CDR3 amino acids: CASSRDNDEQFF. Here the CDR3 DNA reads TGCGCCAGCAGCCGGGACAACGATGAGCAGTTCTTC. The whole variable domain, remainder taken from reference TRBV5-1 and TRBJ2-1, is KAGVTQTPRYLIKTRGQQVTLSCSPISGHRSVSWYQQTPGQGLQFLFEYFSETQRNKGNFPGRFSGRQFSNSRSEMNVSTLELGDSALYLCASSRDNDEQFFGPGTRLTVL.

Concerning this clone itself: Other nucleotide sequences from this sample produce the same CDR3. CDR3 in DNA: TGTGCCAGCAGTTTGAGGGACGAGCAGTACTTC. Protein product: CASSLRDEQYF. The chain joins TRBV28 to TRBJ2-7; D possibly corresponds to TRBD2 (5 bases). The germline V and J ends were trimmed by 3 bases and 5 bases, with 5 bases remaining between them. Per germline, CDR1 MDHEN and CDR2 SYDVKM. This CDR3 has 11 amino acids. The full variable domain, completed using reference TRBV28 and TRBJ2-7, is DVKVTQSSRYLVKRTGEKVFLECVQDMDHENMFWYRQDPGLGLRLIYFSYDVKMKEKGDIPEGYSVSREKKERFSLILESASTNQTSMYLCASSLRDEQYFGPGTRLTVT.

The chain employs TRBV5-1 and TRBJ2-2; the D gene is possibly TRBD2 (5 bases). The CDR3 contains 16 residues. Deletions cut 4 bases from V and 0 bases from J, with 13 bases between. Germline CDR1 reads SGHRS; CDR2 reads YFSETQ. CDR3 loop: CASSDRGGPNTGELFF. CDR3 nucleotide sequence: TGCGCCAGCAGCGATCGCGGCGGGCCGAACACCGGGGAGCTGTTTTTT.

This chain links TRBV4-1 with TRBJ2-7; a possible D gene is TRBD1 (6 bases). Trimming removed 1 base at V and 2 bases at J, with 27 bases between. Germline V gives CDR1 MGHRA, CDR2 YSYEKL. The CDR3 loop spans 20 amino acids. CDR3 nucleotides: TGCGCCAGCAGCCAAGGAAATTACCGGTTGGGGGCCGCTCTTACCTACGAGCAGTACTTC. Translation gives CASSQGNYRLGAALTYEQYF.

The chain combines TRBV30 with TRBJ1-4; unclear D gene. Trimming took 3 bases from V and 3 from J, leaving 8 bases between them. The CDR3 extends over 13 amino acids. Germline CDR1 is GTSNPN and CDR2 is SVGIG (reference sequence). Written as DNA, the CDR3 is TGTGCCTGGAGCCCACAGCCTAATGAAAAACTGTTTTTT. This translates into CAWSPQPNEKLFF. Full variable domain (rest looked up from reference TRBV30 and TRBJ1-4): SQTIHQWPATLVQPVGSPLSLECTVEGTSNPNLYWYRQAAGRGLQLLFYSVGIGQISSEVPQNLSASRPQDRQFILSSKKLLLSDSGFYLCAWSPQPNEKLFFGSGTQLSVL.

The CDR3 region has the DNA TGTGCCAGCAGCGGGGGGACTTCGAGAGAGCAGTTCTTC. Its translation: CASSGGTSREQFF. The rearrangement uses TRBV9 and TRBJ2-1, with D possibly matching TRBD2 (6 bases). Germline V CDR1 and CDR2: SGDLS, YYNGEE. The CDR3 runs to 13 residues. V dropped 3 bases and J dropped 10 bases, with 14 bases sitting between them.

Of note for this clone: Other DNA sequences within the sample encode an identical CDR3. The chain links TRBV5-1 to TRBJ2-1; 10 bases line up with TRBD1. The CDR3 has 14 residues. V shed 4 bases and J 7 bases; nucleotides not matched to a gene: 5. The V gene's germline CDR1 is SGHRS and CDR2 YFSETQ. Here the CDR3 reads CASSLGTGENEQFF. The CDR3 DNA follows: TGCGCCAGCAGCCTAGGGACAGGGGAAAATGAGCAGTTCTTC.

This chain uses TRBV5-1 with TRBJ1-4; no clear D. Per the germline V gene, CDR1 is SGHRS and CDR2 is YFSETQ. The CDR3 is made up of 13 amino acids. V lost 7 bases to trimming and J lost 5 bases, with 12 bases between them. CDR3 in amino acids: CASSGTSNEKLFF. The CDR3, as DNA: TGCGCCAGCTCGGGAACTTCCAATGAAAAACTGTTTTTT.

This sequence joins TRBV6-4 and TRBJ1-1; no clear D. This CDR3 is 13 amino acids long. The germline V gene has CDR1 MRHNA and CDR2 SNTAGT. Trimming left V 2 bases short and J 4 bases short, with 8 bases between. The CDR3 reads CASSDEAGTEAFF. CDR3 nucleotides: TGTGCCAGCAGTGACGAAGCCGGCACTGAAGCTTTCTTT.

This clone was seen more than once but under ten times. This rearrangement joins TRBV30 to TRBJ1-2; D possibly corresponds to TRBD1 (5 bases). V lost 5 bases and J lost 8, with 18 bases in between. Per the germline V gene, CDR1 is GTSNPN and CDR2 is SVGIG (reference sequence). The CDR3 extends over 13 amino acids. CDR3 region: CAWDLGLNGGYTF. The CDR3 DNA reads TGTGCCTGGGATTTGGGGCTAAATGGAGGCTACACCTTC.

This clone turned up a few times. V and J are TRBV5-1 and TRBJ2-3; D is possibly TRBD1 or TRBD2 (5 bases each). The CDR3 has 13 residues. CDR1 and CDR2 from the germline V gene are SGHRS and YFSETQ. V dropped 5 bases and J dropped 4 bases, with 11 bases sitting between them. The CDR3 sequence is CASRGTLADTQYF. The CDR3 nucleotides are TGCGCCAGCAGAGGGACCTTAGCAGATACGCAGTATTTT. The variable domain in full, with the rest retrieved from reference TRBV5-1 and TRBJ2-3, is KAGVTQTPRYLIKTRGQQVTLSCSPISGHRSVSWYQQTPGQGLQFLFEYFSETQRNKGNFPGRFSGRQFSNSRSEMNVSTLELGDSALYLCASRGTLADTQYFGPGTRLTVL.

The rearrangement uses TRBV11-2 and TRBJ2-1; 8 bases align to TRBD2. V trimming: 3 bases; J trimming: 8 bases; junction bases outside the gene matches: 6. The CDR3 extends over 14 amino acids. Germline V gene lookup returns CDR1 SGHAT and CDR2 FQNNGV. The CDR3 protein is CASSFTGGADEQFF. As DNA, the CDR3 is TGTGCCAGCAGCTTTACCGGGGGGGCGGATGAGCAGTTCTTC.

The CDR3 nucleotides are TGTGCCAGCAGTCCGTGGGGACAGGGAGACACTGAAGCTTTCTTT. Amino acid sequence: CASSPWGQGDTEAFF. This sequence joins TRBV14 and TRBJ1-1; TRBD1 agrees at 9 bases. This CDR3 spans 15 amino acids. CDR1 SGHDN and CDR2 FVKESK come from the germline V gene. Trimming cost V 6 bases and J 3 bases; bases outside gene matches: 8.

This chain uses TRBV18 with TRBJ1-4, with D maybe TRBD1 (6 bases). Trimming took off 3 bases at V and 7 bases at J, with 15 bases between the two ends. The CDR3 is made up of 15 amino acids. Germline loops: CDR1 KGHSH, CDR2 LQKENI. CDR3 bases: TGTGCCAGCTCACCCCAGGGAGAGGGGGGTGAAAAACTGTTTTTT. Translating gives CASSPQGEGGEKLFF.